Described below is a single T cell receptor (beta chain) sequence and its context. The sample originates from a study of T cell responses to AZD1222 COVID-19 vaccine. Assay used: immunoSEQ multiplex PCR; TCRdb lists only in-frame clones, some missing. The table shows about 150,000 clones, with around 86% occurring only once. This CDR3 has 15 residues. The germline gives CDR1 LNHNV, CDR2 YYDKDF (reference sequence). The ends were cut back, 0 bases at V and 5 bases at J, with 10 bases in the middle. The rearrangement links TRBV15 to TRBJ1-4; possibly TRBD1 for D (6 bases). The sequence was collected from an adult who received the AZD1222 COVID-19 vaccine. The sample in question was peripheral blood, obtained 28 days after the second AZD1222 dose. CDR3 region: CATSRDLDRNEKLFF. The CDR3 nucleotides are TGTGCCACCAGCAGAGATCTCGACAGGAATGAAAAACTGTTTTTT.